This paragraph covers one T cell receptor (beta chain) sequence. Its antigen is not yet known. Base qualities are not recorded, but no much larger clone differs from it by a single base. These data originate in a study of graft-versus-host responses after intestinal transplantation (dated by TCRdb to the early 2020s). Background on the whole study: The transplants that recipients got were multivisceral, liver-intestinal, or isolated intestinal. Every recipient was given anti-thymocyte globulin induction, followed by roughly 3 years of maintenance tacrolimus and steroids. Graft-versus-host and host-versus-graft alloreactive T cell clones were tracked in the graft, circulation and bone marrow after intestinal transplantation using bulk TCR-beta CDR3 sequencing. Alloreactive clones were identified by sequencing pre-transplant mixed lymphocyte reaction products and comparing these products with unstimulated pre-transplant donor and recipient T cells. Of the roughly 25 intestinal transplant recipients enrolled in the cohort, one of whom was a retransplant, 3 patients without pretransplant specimens were excluded. A peak of at least 4% donor T cells among recipient peripheral blood mononuclear cells was the definition used for donor T cell macrochimerism. Rather than being sequenced by the commercial service, samples from a few later patients were sequenced in-house on an Illumina MiSeq and processed with MiXCR.

The library came from the immunoSEQ multiplex PCR assay. Adaptive Biotechnologies carried out high-throughput TCR-beta CDR3 sequencing of genomic DNA for most patients. The paper's processing steps were these. Adaptive's ImmunoSEQ software was the source of the TCR sequencing data for over 15 patients, while three other patients were processed with MiXCR and VDJtools. CDR3 nucleotide sequences shared by donor and recipient were removed because the origin of these sequences could not be assigned. To count as alloreactive, a clone needed at least 2-fold expansion over unstimulated cells and a minimum CFSE-low frequency of 0.002% (template counts) or 0.001% (read counts). Clones were considered mappable if detected in sequenced pre-transplant spleen, lymph node, or MLR CFSE-low populations of the donor or recipient. The cumulative frequency of alloreactive clones was calculated as a percentage of all sequences, weighted by copy number. What TCRdb holds here is the immuneACCESS table cut down to in-frame rearrangements. Part of the clones is not present; checked against another copy, under half of the missing clones reflect an unresolved V gene, and the others are unexplained. The V and J calls and the clone size are those of that table, but D and trimming were determined from the DNA. This sample lists just under 55,000 clones; roughly 89% were detected once. The ten largest clones represent roughly 6% of the sample.

From the cysteine through the phenylalanine, the CDR3 covers 13 amino acids. The only DNA kept is the CDR3, 39 bases in frame from the first base. Trimming at the junction amounts to 6 bases on V and 8 bases on J, and the germline ends lie 18 bases apart. According to the germline V gene, CDR1 reads SGHRS and CDR2 reads YFSETQ. In the first month after transplant, blood samples were collected up to 4 times, and after that at least monthly when available. The full study reports these points: The relatively low number and heterogeneity of intestinal transplant patients limited the conclusions. Patients with donor T cell macrochimerism had high GvH to HvG T cell clonal ratios in their allografts. Early after transplant, declines in HvG clones were associated with peak levels of circulating GvH clones. GvH clones turned up in recipient bone marrow, with some appearing earlier in ileal mucosa or blood, a pattern consistent with an intestinal mucosal origin.

In this chain, TRBV5-1 is recombined with TRBJ2-7, with TRBD1 perhaps the D gene, on 6 matching bases. The sample was PBMCs, taken approximately 660 days after intestinal transplant. This TCR was sampled from a human patient who received an intestinal transplant, so some T cells may come from the graft donor. This receptor carries the CDR3 CASTPQYREQQYF. The sequence in DNA is TGCGCCAGCACACCCCAATACAGGGAGCAGCAGTACTTC.